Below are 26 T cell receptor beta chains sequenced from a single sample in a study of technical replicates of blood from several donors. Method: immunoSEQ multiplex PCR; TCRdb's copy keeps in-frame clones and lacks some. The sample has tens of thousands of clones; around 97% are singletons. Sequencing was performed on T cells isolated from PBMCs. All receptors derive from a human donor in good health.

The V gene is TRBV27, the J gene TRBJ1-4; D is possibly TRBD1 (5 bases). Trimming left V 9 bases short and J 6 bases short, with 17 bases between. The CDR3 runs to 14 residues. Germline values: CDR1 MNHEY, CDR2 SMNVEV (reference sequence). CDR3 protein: CARLGAGAYEKLFF. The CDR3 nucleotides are TGTGCCAGACTTGGGGCTGGGGCTTATGAAAAACTGTTTTTT.

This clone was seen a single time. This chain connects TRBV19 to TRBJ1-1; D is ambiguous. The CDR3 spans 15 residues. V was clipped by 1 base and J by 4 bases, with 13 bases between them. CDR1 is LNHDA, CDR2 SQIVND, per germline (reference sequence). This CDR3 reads CASSIAPSLGTEAFF. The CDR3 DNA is TGTGCCAGTAGTATAGCCCCCTCCCTAGGCACTGAAGCTTTCTTT.

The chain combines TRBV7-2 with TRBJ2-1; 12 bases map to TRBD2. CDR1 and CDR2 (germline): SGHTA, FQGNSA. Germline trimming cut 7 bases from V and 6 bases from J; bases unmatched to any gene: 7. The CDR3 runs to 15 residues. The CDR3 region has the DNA TGTGCCAGCAACTATATGACTAGCGGGAGCAATGAGCAGTTCTTC. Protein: CASNYMTSGSNEQFF.

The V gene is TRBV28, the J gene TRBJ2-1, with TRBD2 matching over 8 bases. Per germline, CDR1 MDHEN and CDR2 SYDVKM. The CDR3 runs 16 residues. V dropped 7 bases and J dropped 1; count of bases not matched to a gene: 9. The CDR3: CASTPPGGVSYNEQFF. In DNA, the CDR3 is TGTGCCAGCACCCCGCCCGGGGGGGTTTCCTACAATGAGCAGTTCTTC.

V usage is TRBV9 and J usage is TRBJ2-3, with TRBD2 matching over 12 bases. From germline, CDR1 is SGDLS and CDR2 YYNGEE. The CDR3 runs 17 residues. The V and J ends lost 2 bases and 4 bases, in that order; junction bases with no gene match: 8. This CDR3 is CASSVAHRTSGADTQYF. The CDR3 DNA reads TGTGCCAGCAGCGTTGCTCACCGGACTAGCGGGGCAGATACGCAGTATTTT.

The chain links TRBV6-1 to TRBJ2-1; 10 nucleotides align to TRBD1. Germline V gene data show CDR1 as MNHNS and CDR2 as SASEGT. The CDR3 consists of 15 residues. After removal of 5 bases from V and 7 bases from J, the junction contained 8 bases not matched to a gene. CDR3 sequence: CASSTTGGSWNEQFF. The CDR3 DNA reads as TGTGCCAGCAGTACGACAGGGGGCTCGTGGAATGAGCAGTTCTTC.

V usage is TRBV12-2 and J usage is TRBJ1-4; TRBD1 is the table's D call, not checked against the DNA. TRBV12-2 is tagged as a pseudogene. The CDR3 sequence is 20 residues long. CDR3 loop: CASRFQQRPEPGQSPEKLFF. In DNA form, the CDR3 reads TGTGCAAGTCGCTTCCAACAGAGACCAGAACCGGGACAGTCGCCTGAAAAACTGTTTTTT.

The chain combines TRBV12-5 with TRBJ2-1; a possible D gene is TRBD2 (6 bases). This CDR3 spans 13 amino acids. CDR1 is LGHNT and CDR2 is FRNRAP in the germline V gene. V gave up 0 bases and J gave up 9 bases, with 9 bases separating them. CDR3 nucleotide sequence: TGTGCTAGTGGTTTGGTCACTAGCACTGAGCAGTTCTTC. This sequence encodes CASGLVTSTEQFF.

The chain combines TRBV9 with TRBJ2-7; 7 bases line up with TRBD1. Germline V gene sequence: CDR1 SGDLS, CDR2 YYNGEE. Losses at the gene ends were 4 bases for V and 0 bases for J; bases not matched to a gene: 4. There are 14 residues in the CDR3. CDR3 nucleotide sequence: TGTGCCAGCAGCTCGGGACAGTTCTCCTACGAGCAGTACTTC. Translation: CASSSGQFSYEQYF.

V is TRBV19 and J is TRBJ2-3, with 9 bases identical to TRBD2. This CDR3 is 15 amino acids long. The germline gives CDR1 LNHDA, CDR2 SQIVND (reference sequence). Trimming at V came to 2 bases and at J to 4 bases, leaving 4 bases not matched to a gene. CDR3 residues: CASSIRRGGSDTQYF. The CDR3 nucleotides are TGTGCCAGTAGTATAAGGCGGGGGGGCTCAGATACGCAGTATTTT.

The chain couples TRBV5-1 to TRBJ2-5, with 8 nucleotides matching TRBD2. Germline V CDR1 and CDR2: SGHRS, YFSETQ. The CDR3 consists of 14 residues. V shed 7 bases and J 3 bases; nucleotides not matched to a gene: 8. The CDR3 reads CASANAGGEETQYF. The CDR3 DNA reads TGCGCCAGCGCGAACGCGGGGGGAGAAGAGACCCAGTACTTC.

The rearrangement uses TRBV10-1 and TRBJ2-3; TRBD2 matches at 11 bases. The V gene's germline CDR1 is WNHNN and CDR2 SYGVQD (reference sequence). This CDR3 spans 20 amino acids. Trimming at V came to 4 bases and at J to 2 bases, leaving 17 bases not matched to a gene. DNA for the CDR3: TGCGCCAGCAGTGGGGACAGGGCACCGGGACTAGCGGCCCTCACAGATACGCAGTATTTT. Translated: CASSGDRAPGLAALTDTQYF.

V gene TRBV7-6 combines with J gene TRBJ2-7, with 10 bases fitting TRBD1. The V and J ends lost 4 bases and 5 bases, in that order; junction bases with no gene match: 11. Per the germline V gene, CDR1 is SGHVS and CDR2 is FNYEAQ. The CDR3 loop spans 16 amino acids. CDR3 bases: TGTGCCAGCAGCTCCCCCCCCGGGACAGGGGTCCACGAGCAGTACTTC. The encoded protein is CASSSPPGTGVHEQYF.

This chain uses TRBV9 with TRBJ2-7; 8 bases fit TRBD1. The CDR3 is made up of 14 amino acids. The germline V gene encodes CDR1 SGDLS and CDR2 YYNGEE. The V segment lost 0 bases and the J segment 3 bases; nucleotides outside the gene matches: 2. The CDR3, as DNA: TGTGCCAGCAGCGTAGGGACAGGGTACTACGAGCAGTACTTC. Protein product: CASSVGTGYYEQYF.

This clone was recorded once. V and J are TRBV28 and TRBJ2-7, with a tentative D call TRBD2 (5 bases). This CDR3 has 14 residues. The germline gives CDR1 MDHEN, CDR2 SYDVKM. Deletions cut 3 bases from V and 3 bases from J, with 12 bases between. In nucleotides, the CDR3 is TGTGCCAGCAGTTTCCCAGCGGCAAACTACGAGCAGTACTTC. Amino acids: CASSFPAANYEQYF.

Here the CDR3 DNA reads TGTGCCGGAGGTACCGGGACTAGCTCTTCTGAGCAGTTCTTC. This sequence encodes CAGGTGTSSSEQFF. The chain uses TRBV30 and TRBJ2-1; 9 nucleotides line up with TRBD2. The CDR3 covers 14 residues. CDR1 GTSNPN and CDR2 SVGIG come from the germline V gene (reference sequence). Losses at the gene ends were 8 bases for V and 9 bases for J; bases not matched to a gene: 14.

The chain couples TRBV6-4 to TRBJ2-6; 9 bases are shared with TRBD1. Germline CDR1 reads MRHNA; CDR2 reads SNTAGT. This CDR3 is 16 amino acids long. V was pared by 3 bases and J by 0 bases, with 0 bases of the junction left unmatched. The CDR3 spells CASSETGGSGANVLTF. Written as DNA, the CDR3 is TGTGCCAGCAGTGAGACAGGGGGCTCTGGGGCCAACGTCCTGACTTTC.

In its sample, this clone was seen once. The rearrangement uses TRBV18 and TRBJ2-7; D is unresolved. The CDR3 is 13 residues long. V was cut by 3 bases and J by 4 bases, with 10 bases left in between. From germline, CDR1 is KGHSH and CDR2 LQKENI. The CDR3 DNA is TGTGCCAGCTCACCGGAGACGGAATACGAGCAGTACTTC. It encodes CASSPETEYEQYF.

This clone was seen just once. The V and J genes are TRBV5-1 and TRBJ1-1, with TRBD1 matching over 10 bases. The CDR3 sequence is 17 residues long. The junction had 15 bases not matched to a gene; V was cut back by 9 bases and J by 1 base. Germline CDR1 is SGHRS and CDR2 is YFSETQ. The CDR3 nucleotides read TGCGCCACCTCGCCCTGGGGGACAGGGGCCGCGAACACTGAAGCTTTCTTT. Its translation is CATSPWGTGAANTEAFF.

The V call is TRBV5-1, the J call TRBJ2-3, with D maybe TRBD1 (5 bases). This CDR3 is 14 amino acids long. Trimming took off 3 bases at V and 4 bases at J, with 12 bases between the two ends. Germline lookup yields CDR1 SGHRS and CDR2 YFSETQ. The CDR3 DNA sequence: TGCGCCAGCAGCTGGGGCCTCGAGGCAGATACGCAGTATTTT. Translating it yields CASSWGLEADTQYF.

The CDR3 DNA reads TGTGCCAGCAGTACTCTCGACAGGGCTTCTGGCTACACCTTC. Encoded protein: CASSTLDRASGYTF. The chain links TRBV6-1 to TRBJ1-2, with TRBD1 identical over 7 bases. The CDR3 loop spans 14 amino acids. The junction had 10 bases not matched to a gene; V was cut back by 5 bases and J by 7 bases. CDR1 and CDR2 from the germline V gene are MNHNS and SASEGT.

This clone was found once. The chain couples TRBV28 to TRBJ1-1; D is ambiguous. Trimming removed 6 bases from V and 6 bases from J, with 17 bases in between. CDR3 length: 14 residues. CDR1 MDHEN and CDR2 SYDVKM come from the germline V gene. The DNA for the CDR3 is TGTGCCAGCAGCCCCCACGGGGAAGTCCCTGAAGCTTTCTTT. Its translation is CASSPHGEVPEAFF.

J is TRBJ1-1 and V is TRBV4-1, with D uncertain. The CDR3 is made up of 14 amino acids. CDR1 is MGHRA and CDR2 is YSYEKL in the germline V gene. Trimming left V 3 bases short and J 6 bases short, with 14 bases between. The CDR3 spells CASSQDGLSAEAFF. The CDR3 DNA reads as TGCGCCAGCAGCCAGGACGGACTGAGCGCTGAAGCTTTCTTT.

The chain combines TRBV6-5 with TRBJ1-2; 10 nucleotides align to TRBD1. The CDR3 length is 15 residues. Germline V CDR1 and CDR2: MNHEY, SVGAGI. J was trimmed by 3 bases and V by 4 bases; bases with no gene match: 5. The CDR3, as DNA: TGTGCCAGCAGTTCCGGGACAGGGGTTTACTATGGCTACACCTTC. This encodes CASSSGTGVYYGYTF.

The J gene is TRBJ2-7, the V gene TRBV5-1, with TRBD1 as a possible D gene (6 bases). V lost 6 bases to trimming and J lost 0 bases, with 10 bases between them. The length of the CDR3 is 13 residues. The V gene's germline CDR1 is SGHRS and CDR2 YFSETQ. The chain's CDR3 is CASTGQSSYEQYF. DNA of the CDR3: TGCGCCAGCACGGGACAAAGCTCCTACGAGCAGTACTTC.

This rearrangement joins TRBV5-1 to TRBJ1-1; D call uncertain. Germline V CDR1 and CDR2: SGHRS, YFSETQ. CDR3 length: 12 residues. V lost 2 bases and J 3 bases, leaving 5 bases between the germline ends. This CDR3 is CASSFPDTEAFF. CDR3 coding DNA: TGCGCCAGCAGCTTTCCAGACACTGAAGCTTTCTTT.